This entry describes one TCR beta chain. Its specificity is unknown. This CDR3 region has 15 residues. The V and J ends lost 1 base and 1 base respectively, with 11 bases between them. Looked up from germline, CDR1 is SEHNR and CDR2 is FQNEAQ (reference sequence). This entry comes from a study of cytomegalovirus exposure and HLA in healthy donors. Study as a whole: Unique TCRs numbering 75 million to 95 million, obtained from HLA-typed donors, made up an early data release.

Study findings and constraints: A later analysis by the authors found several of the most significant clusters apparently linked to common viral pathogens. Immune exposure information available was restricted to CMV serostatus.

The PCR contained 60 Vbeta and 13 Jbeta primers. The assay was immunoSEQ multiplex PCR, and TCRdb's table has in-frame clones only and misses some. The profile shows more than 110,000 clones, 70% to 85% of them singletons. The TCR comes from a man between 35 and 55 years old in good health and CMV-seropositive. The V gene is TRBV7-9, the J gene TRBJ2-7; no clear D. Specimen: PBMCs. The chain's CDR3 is CASSLGGKQSYEQYF. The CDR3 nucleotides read TGTGCCAGCAGCTTAGGTGGTAAACAGTCCTACGAGCAGTACTTC.